This TCR delta chain appears in the sequencing data of a study of γδ T cells in repeated Plasmodium falciparum infection. About the research overall: Four controlled malaria infections with P. falciparum NF54 spanned about 23 months.

Bulk repertoires came from Vgamma9/Vdelta2+ or Vdelta2-negative gammadelta T cells flow-sorted from PBMC. This clone showed up many times. A read error is the likely source, as a far larger clone sits one nucleotide away. Other nucleotide sequences from this sample produce the same CDR3. TCRdb redid clone calling on the multiplex PCR reads using CATT. The table lists about 51,000 delta-chain clones, more than 1.5% of them singletons. Germline V gene lookup returns CDR1 TVYSNPD and CDR2 GDNSRS (reference sequence). CDR3 size: 19 residues. The sequencing input was gamma-delta T cells from blood. The receptor was isolated from a pool of human donors (malaria-infected and uninfected, not separated). The V gene is TRDV3, the J gene TRDJ1; TRDD2 is a possible D gene (6 bases). Here the J gene came from matching the DNA to germline, since TCRdb omits it. This CDR3 is CAFADLPTSYYPYTDKLIF. The CDR3 bases are TGCGCCTTCGCAGACCTTCCCACCTCGTACTACCCTTACACCGATAAACTCATCTTT.